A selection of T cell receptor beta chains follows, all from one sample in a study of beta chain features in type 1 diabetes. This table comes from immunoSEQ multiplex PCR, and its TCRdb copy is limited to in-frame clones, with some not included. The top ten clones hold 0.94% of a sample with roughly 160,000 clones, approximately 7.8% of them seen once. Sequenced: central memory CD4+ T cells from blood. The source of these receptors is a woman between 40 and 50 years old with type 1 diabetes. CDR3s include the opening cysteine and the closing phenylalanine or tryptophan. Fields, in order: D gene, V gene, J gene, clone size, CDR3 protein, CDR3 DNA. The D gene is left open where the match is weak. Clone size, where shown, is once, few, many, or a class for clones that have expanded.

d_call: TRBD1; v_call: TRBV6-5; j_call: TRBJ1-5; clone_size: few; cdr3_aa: CASRGTVDNQPQHF; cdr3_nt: TGTGCCAGCCGCGGGACAGTAGACAATCAGCCCCAGCATTTT
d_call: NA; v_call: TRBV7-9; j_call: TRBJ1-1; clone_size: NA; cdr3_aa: CASSYNRGGVGTEAFF; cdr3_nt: TGTGCCAGCAGCTATAATAGGGGGGGAGTAGGGACTGAAGCTTTCTTT
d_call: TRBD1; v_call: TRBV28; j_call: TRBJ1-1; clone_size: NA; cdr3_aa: CASTETGQNTEAFF; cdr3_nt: TGTGCCAGCACCGAGACAGGGCAGAACACTGAAGCTTTCTTT
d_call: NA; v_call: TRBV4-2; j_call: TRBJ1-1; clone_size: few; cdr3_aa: CASSKRGEAFF; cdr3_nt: TGTGCCAGCAGCAAGCGGGGCGAAGCTTTCTTT
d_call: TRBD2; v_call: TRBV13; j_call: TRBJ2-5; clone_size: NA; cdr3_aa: CASSPASGGVQETQYF; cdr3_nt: TGTGCCAGCAGTCCCGCTAGCGGGGGCGTTCAAGAGACCCAGTACTTC
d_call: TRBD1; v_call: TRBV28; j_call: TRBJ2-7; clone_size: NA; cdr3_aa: CASSWGQRYEQYF; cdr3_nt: TGTGCCAGCAGTTGGGGACAGCGCTACGAGCAGTACTTC
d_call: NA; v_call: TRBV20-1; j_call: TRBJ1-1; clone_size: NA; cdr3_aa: CSASEAAEAFF; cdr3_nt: TGCAGTGCTAGTGAGGCCGCTGAAGCTTTCTTT
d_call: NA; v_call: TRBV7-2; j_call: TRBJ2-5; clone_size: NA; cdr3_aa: CASSFWAGQETQYF; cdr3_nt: TGTGCCTCTTCCTTCTGGGCGGGTCAAGAGACCCAGTACTTC
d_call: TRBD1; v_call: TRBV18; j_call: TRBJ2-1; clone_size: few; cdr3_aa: CASSPRGQARSYNEQFF; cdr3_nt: TGTGCCAGCTCACCGAGGGGGCAGGCCCGCTCCTACAATGAGCAGTTCTTC
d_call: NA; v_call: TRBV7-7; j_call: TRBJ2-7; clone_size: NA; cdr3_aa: CASSLEPAYEQYF; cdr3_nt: TGTGCCAGCAGCTTAGAACCGGCCTACGAGCAGTACTTC
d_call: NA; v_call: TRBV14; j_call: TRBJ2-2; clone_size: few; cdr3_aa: CASSPLRASTNTGELFF; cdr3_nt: TGTGCCAGCAGCCCCTTAAGAGCTTCCACCAACACCGGGGAGCTGTTTTTT
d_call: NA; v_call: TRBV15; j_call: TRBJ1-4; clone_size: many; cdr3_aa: CATSNLGPSATNEKLFF; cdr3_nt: TGTGCCACCAGCAACCTGGGCCCCAGTGCAACTAATGAAAAACTGTTTTTT
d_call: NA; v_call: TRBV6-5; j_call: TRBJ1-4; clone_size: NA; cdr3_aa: CASGRGVANEKLFF; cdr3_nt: TGTGCCAGCGGTCGCGGGGTGGCTAATGAAAAACTGTTTTTT
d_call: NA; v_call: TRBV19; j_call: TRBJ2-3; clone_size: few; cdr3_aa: CASSIGGARTDTQYF; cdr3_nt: TGTGCCAGTAGTATCGGGGGTGCGAGAACAGATACGCAGTATTTT
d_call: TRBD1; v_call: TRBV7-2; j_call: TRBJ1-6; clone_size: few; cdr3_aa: CASSVTGTGNHSPLHF; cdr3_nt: TGTGCCAGCAGCGTCACCGGGACAGGGAACCATTCACCCCTCCACTTT
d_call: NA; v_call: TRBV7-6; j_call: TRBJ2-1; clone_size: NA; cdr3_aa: CASSAQIASFSYNEQFF; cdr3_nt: TGTGCCAGCAGCGCGCAGATAGCTTCCTTCTCCTACAATGAGCAGTTCTTC
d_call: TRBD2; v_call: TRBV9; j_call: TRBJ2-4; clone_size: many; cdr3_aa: CASSVGGAGRDIQYF; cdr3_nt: TGTGCCAGCAGCGTAGGAGGGGCAGGGAGGGACATTCAGTACTTC
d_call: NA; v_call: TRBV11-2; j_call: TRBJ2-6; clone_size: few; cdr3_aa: CASSFGVSGANVLTF; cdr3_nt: TGTGCCAGCAGCTTCGGGGTCTCTGGGGCCAACGTCCTGACTTTC
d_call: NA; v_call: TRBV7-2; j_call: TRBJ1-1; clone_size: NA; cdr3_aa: CASSFSTVNTEAFF; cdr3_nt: TGTGCCAGCAGCTTTTCTACAGTGAACACTGAAGCTTTCTTT
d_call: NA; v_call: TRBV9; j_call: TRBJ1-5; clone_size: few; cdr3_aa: CASSSTGNPDQPQHF; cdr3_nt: TGTGCCAGCAGTTCTACAGGGAATCCCGATCAGCCCCAGCATTTT
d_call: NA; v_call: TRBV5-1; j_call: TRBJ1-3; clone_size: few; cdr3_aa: CASSLGQVENTIYF; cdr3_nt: TGCGCCAGCAGCTTGGGACAGGTGGAAAACACCATATATTTT
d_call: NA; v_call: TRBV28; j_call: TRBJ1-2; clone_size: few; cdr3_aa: CASSLSGQPYGYTF; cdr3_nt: TGTGCCAGCAGTTTATCTGGACAGCCTTATGGCTACACCTTC
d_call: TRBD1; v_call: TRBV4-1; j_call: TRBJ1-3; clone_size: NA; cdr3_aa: CASSQDKWQGASGNTIYF; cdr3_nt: TGCGCCAGCAGCCAAGATAAATGGCAGGGGGCATCTGGAAACACCATATATTTT
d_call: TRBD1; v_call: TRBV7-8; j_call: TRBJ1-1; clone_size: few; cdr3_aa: CASSPGGGRGEAFF; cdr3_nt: TGTGCCAGCAGCCCCGGAGGGGGCCGGGGTGAAGCTTTCTTT
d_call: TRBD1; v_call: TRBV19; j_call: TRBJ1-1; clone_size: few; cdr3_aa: CASSTPNRGNTEAFF; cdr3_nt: TGTGCCAGTAGTACCCCAAACAGGGGGAACACTGAAGCTTTCTTT
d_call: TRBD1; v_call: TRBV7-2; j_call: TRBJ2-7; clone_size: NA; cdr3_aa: CASSLGVARGKEQYF; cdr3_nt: TGTGCCAGCAGCTTAGGGGTGGCCAGGGGGAAGGAGCAGTACTTC
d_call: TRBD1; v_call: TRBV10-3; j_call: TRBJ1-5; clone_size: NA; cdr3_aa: CAIRPGQGLNQPQHF; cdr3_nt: TGTGCCATCAGGCCAGGACAGGGCCTAAATCAGCCCCAGCATTTT
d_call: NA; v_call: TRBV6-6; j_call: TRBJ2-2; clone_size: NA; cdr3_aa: CAISVRGANTGELFF; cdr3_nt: TGTGCCATCAGTGTGCGGGGTGCGAACACCGGGGAGCTGTTTTTT